These 10 T cell receptor beta chains came from one sample sequenced in a study of T cell responses to AZD1222 COVID-19 vaccine. Assay: immunoSEQ multiplex PCR; the TCRdb copy retains only in-frame clones and omits some. Found here are some 94,000 clones, more than 80% of them singletons; the top ten hold 10% to 15%. This material consisted of peripheral blood, taken on day 0 of AZD1222 vaccination. Source of these receptors: an adult in good health.

The J gene is TRBJ2-7, the V gene TRBV30, with D uncertain. The V and J ends lost 3 bases and 5 bases respectively, with 17 bases between them. Germline V gene lookup returns CDR1 GTSNPN and CDR2 SVGIG (reference sequence). The CDR3 totals 14 residues. The chain's CDR3 is CAWRRRADYHEQYF. The CDR3 coding sequence is TGTGCCTGGAGAAGAAGGGCAGATTACCACGAGCAGTACTTC. Supplemented by reference TRBV30 and TRBJ2-7, the full variable domain reads SQTIHQWPATLVQPVGSPLSLECTVEGTSNPNLYWYRQAAGRGLQLLFYSVGIGQISSEVPQNLSASRPQDRQFILSSKKLLLSDSGFYLCAWRRRADYHEQYFGPGTRLTVT.

Here the CDR3 reads CASRILTVGYNSYNEQFF. DNA of the CDR3: TGTGCCAGCAGAATACTTACCGTCGGGTATAACTCCTACAATGAGCAGTTCTTC. V usage is TRBV5-6 and J usage is TRBJ2-1, with D unclear. The V end was cut by 5 bases, the J end by 0 bases, with 21 bases between. The CDR3 length is 18 residues. Germline CDR1 SGHDT, CDR2 YYEEEE.

This chain uses TRBV24-1 with TRBJ2-7; the D gene is possibly TRBD2 (5 bases). The CDR3 consists of 16 residues. Germline V CDR1 and CDR2: KGHDR, SFDVKD. V lost 3 bases and J lost 2, with 16 bases in between. The CDR3 loop is CATSDPGSQTPYEQYF. DNA of the CDR3: TGTGCCACCAGTGATCCGGGGTCTCAGACCCCCTACGAGCAGTACTTC.

This clone has a single count. The chain links TRBV15 to TRBJ1-1; D is unclear. Per germline, CDR1 LNHNV and CDR2 YYDKDF (reference sequence). The length of the CDR3 is 15 residues. The germline V and J ends were trimmed by 0 bases and 6 bases, with 14 bases remaining between them. Here the CDR3 DNA reads TGTGCCACCAGCAGAGATCGGGGATATTTTGCTGAAGCTTTCTTT. It translates to CATSRDRGYFAEAFF. The full variable domain, with the rest looked up from reference TRBV15 and TRBJ1-1, is DAMVIQNPRYQVTQFGKPVTLSCSQTLNHNVMYWYQQKSSQAPKLLFHYYDKDFNNEADTPDNFQSRRPNTSFCFLDIRSPGLGDTAMYLCATSRDRGYFAEAFFGQGTRLTVV.

The chain carries TRBV5-5 and TRBJ1-3, with D uncertain. Germline V gene sequence: CDR1 SGHKS, CDR2 YYEKEE (reference sequence). The ends were cut back, 4 bases at V and 4 bases at J, with 9 bases in the middle. This CDR3 has 13 amino acids. For the CDR3, the DNA is TGTGCCAGCAGCCTGTTGCAGGGAAACACCATATATTTT. Its protein product is CASSLLQGNTIYF.

This clone was seen a handful of times. The chain joins TRBV13 to TRBJ1-1; a weak D match, TRBD1 (5 bases). CDR3 length: 16 amino acids. The V end was cut by 5 bases, the J end by 4 bases, with 20 bases between. Germline loops: CDR1 PRHDT, CDR2 FYEKMQ (reference sequence). CDR3 coding DNA: TGTGCCAGCAGCCCTGCCGTACGGGGCGAGGGCACTGAAGCTTTCTTT. Its protein product is CASSPAVRGEGTEAFF.

The chain has TRBV30 and TRBJ1-4; no reliable D call. This CDR3 region has 14 residues. V lost 1 base to trimming and J lost 7 bases, with 13 bases between them. Germline V gives CDR1 GTSNPN, CDR2 SVGIG (reference sequence). CDR3 sequence reads: CAWSAAWMTEKLFF. The CDR3 DNA sequence: TGTGCCTGGAGTGCGGCCTGGATGACTGAAAAACTGTTTTTT. The full variable domain, completed using reference TRBV30 and TRBJ1-4, is SQTIHQWPATLVQPVGSPLSLECTVEGTSNPNLYWYRQAAGRGLQLLFYSVGIGQISSEVPQNLSASRPQDRQFILSSKKLLLSDSGFYLCAWSAAWMTEKLFFGSGTQLSVL.

V and J are TRBV9 and TRBJ1-6; D remains unclear. This CDR3 spans 13 amino acids. Trimming took off 0 bases at V and 7 bases at J, with 5 bases between the two ends. Germline lookup yields CDR1 SGDLS and CDR2 YYNGEE. The CDR3 bases are TGTGCCAGCAGCGTAGAAATAAATTCACCCCTCCACTTT. It yields the protein CASSVEINSPLHF.

V usage is TRBV6-6 and J usage is TRBJ2-7; maybe TRBD2 (5 bases). V shed 6 bases and J shed 9 bases, with 21 bases lying between them. The CDR3 runs to 14 residues. CDR1 is MNHNY, CDR2 SVGAGI, per germline (reference sequence). The CDR3, as DNA: TGTGCCAGCAGCCTTGAGGGCCTTCCAAGGTGGCAGTACTTC. It codes for CASSLEGLPRWQYF.

The J gene is TRBJ1-4, the V gene TRBV5-1, with D uncertain. Trimming stripped 3 bases from V and 0 bases from J, with 15 bases between. This CDR3 has 17 amino acids. CDR1 SGHRS and CDR2 YFSETQ come from the germline V gene. CDR3 sequence: CASSYGSGSATNEKLFF. The DNA for the CDR3 is TGCGCCAGCAGCTATGGATCTGGAAGTGCAACTAATGAAAAACTGTTTTTT. Full variable domain (rest looked up from reference TRBV5-1 and TRBJ1-4): KAGVTQTPRYLIKTRGQQVTLSCSPISGHRSVSWYQQTPGQGLQFLFEYFSETQRNKGNFPGRFSGRQFSNSRSEMNVSTLELGDSALYLCASSYGSGSATNEKLFFGSGTQLSVL.